This T cell receptor beta chain was found in a study of T cells after yellow fever vaccination. Via MiXCR, TCRdb re-called the 5' RACE reads, giving one row per CDR3 protein. The table lists 100,000 to 150,000 distinct CDR3 sequences, around 9.8% of them singletons. Germline-derived CDR1 and CDR2 are SEHNR and FQNEAQ (reference sequence). The CDR3 is 12 residues long. The V end was cut by 3 bases, the J end by 6 bases, with 8 bases between. Broader study findings: A weaker but faster secondary response was observed, peaking on day 5 versus 15.

This clonotype has a handful of counts. The antigen remains undetermined. This TCR derives from a man younger than 30 who received the YFV17D yellow fever vaccine. This specimen consisted of CD8+ T cells sorted from PBMCs, obtained on the day of the yellow fever booster vaccination. This chain links TRBV7-9 with TRBJ1-1; D is uncertain. The CDR3 spells CASSFQTAEAFF. The CDR3 DNA is TGTGCCAGCAGCTTTCAAACAGCTGAAGCTTTCTTT.